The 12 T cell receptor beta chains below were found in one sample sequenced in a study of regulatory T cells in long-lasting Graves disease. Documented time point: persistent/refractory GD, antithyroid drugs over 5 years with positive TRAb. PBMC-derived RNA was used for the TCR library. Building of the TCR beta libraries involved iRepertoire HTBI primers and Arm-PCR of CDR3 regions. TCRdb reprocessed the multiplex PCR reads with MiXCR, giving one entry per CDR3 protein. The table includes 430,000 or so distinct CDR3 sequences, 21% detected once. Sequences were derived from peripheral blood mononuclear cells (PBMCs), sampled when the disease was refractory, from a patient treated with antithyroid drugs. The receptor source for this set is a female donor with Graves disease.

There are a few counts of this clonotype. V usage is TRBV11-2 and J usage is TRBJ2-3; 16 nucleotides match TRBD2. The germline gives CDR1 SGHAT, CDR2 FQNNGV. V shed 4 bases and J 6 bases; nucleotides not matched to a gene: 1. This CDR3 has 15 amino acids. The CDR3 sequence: CASSSGLAGGDTQYF. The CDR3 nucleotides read TGTGCCAGCAGCTCGGGACTAGCGGGAGGGGATACGCAGTATTTT.

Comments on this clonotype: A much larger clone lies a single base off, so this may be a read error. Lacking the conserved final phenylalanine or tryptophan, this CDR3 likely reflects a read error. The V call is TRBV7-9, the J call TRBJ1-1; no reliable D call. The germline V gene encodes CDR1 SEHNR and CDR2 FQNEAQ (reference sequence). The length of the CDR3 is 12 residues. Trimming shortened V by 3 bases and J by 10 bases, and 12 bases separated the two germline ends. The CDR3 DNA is TGTGCCAGCAGCTTGGGTCGTAGCCCAGCTTTCTCT. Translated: CASSLGRSPAFS.

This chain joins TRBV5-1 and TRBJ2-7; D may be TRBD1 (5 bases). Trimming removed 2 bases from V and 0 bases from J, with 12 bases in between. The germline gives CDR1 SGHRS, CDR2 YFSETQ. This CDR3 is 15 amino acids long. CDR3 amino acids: CASSLRGQNSYEQYF. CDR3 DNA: TGCGCCAGCAGCTTAAGAGGACAAAACTCCTACGAGCAGTACTTC.

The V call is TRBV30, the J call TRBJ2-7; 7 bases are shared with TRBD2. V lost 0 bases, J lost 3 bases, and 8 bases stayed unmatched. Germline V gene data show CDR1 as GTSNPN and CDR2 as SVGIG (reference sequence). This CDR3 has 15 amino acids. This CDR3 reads CAWSVRAAGSYEQYF. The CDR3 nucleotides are TGTGCCTGGAGTGTACGGGCAGCGGGGAGCTACGAGCAGTACTTC.

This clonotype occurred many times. The CDR3 loop is CASSGGLQNTGELFF. The DNA for the CDR3 is TGCGCCAGCAGTGGGGGACTCCAAAACACCGGGGAGCTGTTTTTT. The chain recombines TRBV10-2 with TRBJ2-2; D might be TRBD2 (6 bases). Looked up from germline, CDR1 is WSHSY and CDR2 is SAAADI. Trimming took 4 bases from V and 2 from J, leaving 11 bases between them. This CDR3 is built from 15 residues.

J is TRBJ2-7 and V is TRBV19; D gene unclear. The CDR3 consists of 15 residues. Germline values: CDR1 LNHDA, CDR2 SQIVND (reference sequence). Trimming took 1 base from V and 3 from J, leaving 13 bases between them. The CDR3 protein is CASSIVYGSSYEQYF. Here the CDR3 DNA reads TGTGCCAGTAGTATAGTGTACGGCAGTAGCTACGAGCAGTACTTC.

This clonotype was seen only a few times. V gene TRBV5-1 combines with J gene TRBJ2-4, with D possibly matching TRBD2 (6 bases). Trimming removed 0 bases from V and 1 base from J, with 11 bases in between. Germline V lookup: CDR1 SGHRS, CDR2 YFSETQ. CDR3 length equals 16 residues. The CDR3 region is CASSLGQDYAKNIQYF. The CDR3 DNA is TGCGCCAGCAGCTTGGGTCAGGACTATGCCAAAAACATTCAGTACTTC.

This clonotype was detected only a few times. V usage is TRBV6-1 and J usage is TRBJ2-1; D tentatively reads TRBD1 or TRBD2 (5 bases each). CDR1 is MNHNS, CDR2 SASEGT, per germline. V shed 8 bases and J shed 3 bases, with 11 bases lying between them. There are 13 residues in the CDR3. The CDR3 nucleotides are TGTGCCAGCCGGGGCAACCTCTACAATGAGCAGTTCTTC. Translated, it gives CASRGNLYNEQFF.

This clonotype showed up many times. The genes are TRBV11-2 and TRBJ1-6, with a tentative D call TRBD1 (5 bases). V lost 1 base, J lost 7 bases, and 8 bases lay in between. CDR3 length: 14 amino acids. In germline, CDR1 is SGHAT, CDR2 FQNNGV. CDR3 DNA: TGTGCCAGCAGCTTAGCACAGGCGAATTCACCCCTCCACTTT. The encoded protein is CASSLAQANSPLHF.

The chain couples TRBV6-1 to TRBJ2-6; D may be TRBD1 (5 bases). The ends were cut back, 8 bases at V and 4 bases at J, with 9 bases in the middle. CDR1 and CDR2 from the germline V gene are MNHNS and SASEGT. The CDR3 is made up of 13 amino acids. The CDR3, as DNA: TGTGCCAGCGGTCGGACAGGGGCCAACGTCCTGACTTTC. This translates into CASGRTGANVLTF.

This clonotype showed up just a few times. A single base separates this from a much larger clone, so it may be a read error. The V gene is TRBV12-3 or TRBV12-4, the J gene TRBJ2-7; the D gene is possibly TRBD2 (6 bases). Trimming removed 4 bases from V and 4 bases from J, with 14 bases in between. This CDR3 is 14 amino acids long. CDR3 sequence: CASSSPGRGYEQYF. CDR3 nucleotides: TGTGCCAGCAGTTCCCCGGGACGGGGGTACGAGCAGTACTTC.

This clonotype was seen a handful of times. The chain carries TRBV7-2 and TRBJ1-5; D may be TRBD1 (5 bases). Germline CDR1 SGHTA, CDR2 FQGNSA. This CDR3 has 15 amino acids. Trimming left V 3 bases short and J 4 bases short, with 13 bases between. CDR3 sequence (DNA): TGTGCCAGCAGCTTGAGGCCGGGACTGAATCAGCCCCAGCATTTT. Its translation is CASSLRPGLNQPQHF.